One and the same sample provided the 21 T cell receptor beta chains below, sequenced in a study of shared clonotypes between healthy human individuals. The table came from immunoSEQ multiplex PCR; TCRdb's copy has only in-frame clones and leaves some out. Here the sample spans about 730,000 clones, about two thirds being singletons. The source material was memory CD4+ T cells sorted from blood. Subset noted: CD45RA-negative fraction. Source of these receptors: a woman younger than 45 in good health.

V is TRBV28 and J is TRBJ2-7; no reliable D call. CDR1 is MDHEN, CDR2 SYDVKM, per germline. The CDR3 loop spans 14 amino acids. The V gene lost 5 bases and the J gene lost 5 bases, with 16 bases spanning the gap. The CDR3 loop is CASSARRARDEQYF. CDR3 nucleotides: TGTGCCAGCAGTGCACGCCGGGCTCGAGACGAGCAGTACTTC. Complete variable domain (other parts from reference TRBV28 and TRBJ2-7): DVKVTQSSRYLVKRTGEKVFLECVQDMDHENMFWYRQDPGLGLRLIYFSYDVKMKEKGDIPEGYSVSREKKERFSLILESASTNQTSMYLCASSARRARDEQYFGPGTRLTVT.

V gene TRBV19 combines with J gene TRBJ2-3; unclear D gene. Between the trimmed V and J ends, which lost 1 base and 2 bases, there was a span of 7 bases. From germline, CDR1 is LNHDA and CDR2 SQIVND (reference sequence). This CDR3 is 14 amino acids long. CDR3 in amino acids: CASSIAVVTDTQYF. The CDR3 DNA reads TGTGCCAGTAGTATAGCTGTGGTCACAGATACGCAGTATTTT.

The chain is built from TRBV9 and TRBJ2-3; 7 bases align to TRBD2. V dropped 4 bases and J dropped 1; count of bases not matched to a gene: 9. The germline CDR1 and CDR2 sequences are SGDLS and YYNGEE. The CDR3 spans 16 residues. The CDR3 loop is CASSQNPGRRTDTQYF. CDR3 coding DNA: TGTGCCAGCAGCCAAAACCCCGGGAGGCGCACAGATACGCAGTATTTT.

The CDR3 nucleotides read TGTGCCAGTAGTATGGGGGAGACCGCCGGGGAGCTGTTTTTT. Translated, it gives CASSMGETAGELFF. The V and J genes are TRBV19 and TRBJ2-2; perhaps D is TRBD1 or TRBD2 (5 bases each). The germline CDR1 and CDR2 sequences are LNHDA and SQIVND (reference sequence). The ends were cut back, 3 bases at V and 6 bases at J, with 11 bases in the middle. This CDR3 is built from 14 residues. Based on the CDR3 plus reference TRBV19 and TRBJ2-2, the full variable domain is DGGITQSPKYLFRKEGQNVTLSCEQNLNHDAMYWYRQDPGQGLRLIYYSQIVNDFQKGDIAEGYSVSREKKESFPLTVTSAQKNPTAFYLCASSMGETAGELFFGEGSRLTVL.

The V gene is TRBV19, the J gene TRBJ1-4; D remains unclear. Trimming took off 3 bases at V and 7 bases at J, with 9 bases between the two ends. Germline values: CDR1 LNHDA, CDR2 SQIVND (reference sequence). The CDR3 is made up of 13 amino acids. This CDR3 is CASSMGGVEKLFF. The CDR3, as DNA: TGTGCCAGTAGTATGGGCGGCGTTGAAAAACTGTTTTTT.

This clone showed up just once. The gene calls are TRBV7-9 and TRBJ2-3; tentatively, D is TRBD1 or TRBD2 (5 bases each). V lost 3 bases to trimming and J lost 5 bases, with 12 bases between them. The CDR3 loop spans 14 amino acids. The V gene's germline CDR1 is SEHNR and CDR2 FQNEAQ (reference sequence). The CDR3 protein is CASSLSGGGDTQYF. The CDR3 bases are TGTGCCAGCAGCTTGAGTGGGGGTGGAGATACGCAGTATTTT.

This chain links TRBV7-2 with TRBJ2-7; D perhaps matches TRBD1 (7 bases). CDR1 and CDR2 (germline): SGHTA, FQGNSA. The CDR3 contains 15 residues. V dropped 3 bases and J dropped 7 bases, with 19 bases sitting between them. CDR3 sequence reads: CASSFRGATLEEQYF. The CDR3 DNA sequence: TGTGCCAGCAGCTTCAGGGGGGCTACCCTGGAGGAGCAGTACTTC.

This clone was picked up a small number of times. This rearrangement joins TRBV28 to TRBJ1-3; 12 nucleotides align to TRBD1. CDR3 length equals 17 residues. V lost 5 bases to trimming and J lost 4 bases; unmatched junction nucleotides: 9. Germline CDR1 MDHEN, CDR2 SYDVKM. CDR3 nucleotide sequence: TGTGCCAGCAGTCTTCCGGGACAGGGGGCAATCGGAAACACCATATATTTT. Residues: CASSLPGQGAIGNTIYF. The whole variable domain, filled in from reference TRBV28 and TRBJ1-3, reads DVKVTQSSRYLVKRTGEKVFLECVQDMDHENMFWYRQDPGLGLRLIYFSYDVKMKEKGDIPEGYSVSREKKERFSLILESASTNQTSMYLCASSLPGQGAIGNTIYFGEGSWLTVV.

The rearrangement uses TRBV4-2 and TRBJ2-2; 12 nucleotides align to TRBD2. The CDR3 covers 16 residues. V was pared by 3 bases and J by 7 bases, with 6 bases of the junction left unmatched. Germline CDR1 is LGHNA and CDR2 is YNFKEQ. CDR3 sequence (DNA): TGTGCCAGCAGCCAGCTAGCGGGAGGGCCAATCGGGGAGCTGTTTTTT. Translation: CASSQLAGGPIGELFF.

The chain has TRBV4-1 and TRBJ2-5, with 10 bases aligning to TRBD1. V lost 0 bases to trimming and J lost 4 bases; unmatched junction nucleotides: 8. The CDR3 spans 17 residues. Germline CDR1 is MGHRA and CDR2 is YSYEKL. The CDR3 loop reads CASSQDLGTGARETQYF. The CDR3 DNA follows: TGCGCCAGCAGCCAAGACTTGGGGACAGGGGCGAGAGAGACCCAGTACTTC.

About this clone: This same CDR3 is encoded by further DNA sequences in the sample. The CDR3 loop reads CASQRDYGYTF. Here the CDR3 DNA reads TGTGCCAGTCAGAGGGATTATGGCTACACCTTC. J is TRBJ1-2 and V is TRBV6-1; D is unclear. This CDR3 is built from 11 residues. From germline, CDR1 is MNHNS and CDR2 SASEGT. The V end was cut by 9 bases, the J end by 5 bases, with 10 bases between.

V and J are TRBV9 and TRBJ1-2, with D perhaps TRBD1 (6 bases). With 1 base removed from V and 7 bases from J, the gap between germline ends came to 14 bases. The CDR3 totals 14 residues. Germline V gives CDR1 SGDLS, CDR2 YYNGEE. The CDR3 bases are TGTGCCAGCAGCGTACCCCCACAGGGTACTGGCTACACCTTC. Translating it yields CASSVPPQGTGYTF. Supplemented by reference TRBV9 and TRBJ1-2, the full variable domain reads DSGVTQTPKHLITATGQRVTLRCSPRSGDLSVYWYQQSLDQGLQFLIQYYNGEERAKGNILERFSAQQFPDLHSELNLSSLELGDSALYFCASSVPPQGTGYTFGSGTRLTVV.

The rearrangement uses TRBV6-5 and TRBJ1-2, with unresolved D. The CDR3 is 13 residues long. Germline loops: CDR1 MNHEY, CDR2 SVGAGI. V gave up 6 bases and J gave up 3 bases, with 11 bases separating them. The CDR3 loop reads CASRAGNYYGYTF. The CDR3 coding sequence is TGTGCCAGCAGGGCGGGGAACTACTATGGCTACACCTTC.

To note about this clone: Other DNA sequences within the sample encode an identical CDR3. This sequence joins TRBV20-1 and TRBJ1-1; no clear D. The CDR3 is made up of 11 amino acids. V was clipped by 5 bases and J by 3 bases, with 7 bases between them. Germline V lookup: CDR1 DFQATT, CDR2 SNEGSKA (reference sequence). CDR3 sequence: CSAAPYTEAFF. As DNA, the CDR3 is TGCAGTGCTGCGCCATACACTGAAGCTTTCTTT.

This clone appeared once. The chain recombines TRBV19 with TRBJ1-5; D unresolved. Trimming took 7 bases from V and 6 from J, leaving 13 bases between them. Germline V CDR1 and CDR2: LNHDA, SQIVND (reference sequence). The CDR3 runs to 13 residues. CDR3 sequence reads: CASTTENLQPQHF. CDR3 in DNA: TGTGCCAGTACCACCGAGAACCTTCAGCCCCAGCATTTT. The full variable domain, completed using reference TRBV19 and TRBJ1-5, is DGGITQSPKYLFRKEGQNVTLSCEQNLNHDAMYWYRQDPGQGLRLIYYSQIVNDFQKGDIAEGYSVSREKKESFPLTVTSAQKNPTAFYLCASTTENLQPQHFGDGTRLSIL.

V and J are TRBV27 and TRBJ2-1; 9 bases agree with TRBD2. J lost 1 base, V lost 5 bases, and 6 bases had no gene match. Germline V gene lookup returns CDR1 MNHEY and CDR2 SMNVEV (reference sequence). This CDR3 has 16 amino acids. CDR3 DNA sequence: TGTGCCAGCAGTGACGGGACTAGCTGGTCCTACAATGAGCAGTTCTTC. Residues: CASSDGTSWSYNEQFF.

This chain uses TRBV15 with TRBJ2-7; the match to TRBD2 covers 10 bases. CDR1 is LNHNV and CDR2 is YYDKDF in the germline V gene (reference sequence). Losses at the gene ends were 1 base for V and 1 base for J; bases not matched to a gene: 7. The CDR3 totals 17 residues. The CDR3 DNA reads as TGTGCCACCAGCAGAGGAGCTAGCGGGAGCTCGTCCTACGAGCAGTACTTC. It specifies CATSRGASGSSSYEQYF.

The chain has TRBV11-2 and TRBJ1-2; possible D gene TRBD1, 6 bases. The CDR3 runs to 15 residues. Trimming took off 1 base at V and 3 bases at J, with 12 bases between the two ends. CDR1 SGHAT and CDR2 FQNNGV come from the germline V gene. The CDR3 nucleotides are TGTGCCAGCAGCTTAGGAAACAGGGTGGACTATGGCTACACCTTC. This gives the protein CASSLGNRVDYGYTF. Full variable domain (remainder filled in from reference TRBV11-2 and TRBJ1-2): EAGVAQSPRYKIIEKRQSVAFWCNPISGHATLYWYQQILGQGPKLLIQFQNNGVVDDSQLPKDRFSAERLKGVDSTLKIQPAKLEDSAVYLCASSLGNRVDYGYTFGSGTRLTVV.

This chain links TRBV2 with TRBJ2-3; 7 bases are shared with TRBD1. V trimming: 6 bases; J trimming: 6 bases; junction bases outside the gene matches: 15. The CDR3 runs 16 residues. Germline V gene sequence: CDR1 SNHLY, CDR2 FYNNEI. The CDR3 reads CASSATGVGLTDTQYF. CDR3 in DNA: TGTGCCAGCAGCGCAACAGGGGTCGGCCTTACGGATACGCAGTATTTT.

In this sample, this clone turned up a few times. The V gene is TRBV11-2, the J gene TRBJ2-1, with D possibly matching TRBD1 (6 bases). The CDR3 spans 12 residues. Trimming pared 3 bases from V and 7 bases from J, leaving 7 bases between. The germline V gene encodes CDR1 SGHAT and CDR2 FQNNGV. The CDR3 is CASSFRGNEQFF. CDR3 DNA: TGTGCCAGCAGCTTCAGGGGAAATGAGCAGTTCTTC.

This chain joins TRBV9 and TRBJ2-1; D unclear. The CDR3 consists of 16 residues. Germline V CDR1 and CDR2: SGDLS, YYNGEE. Trimming shortened V by 2 bases and J by 0 bases, and 12 bases separated the two germline ends. CDR3 nucleotides: TGTGCCAGCAGCGTCGACTTGCGGAGCTCCTACAATGAGCAGTTCTTC. Amino acids: CASSVDLRSSYNEQFF.